This record looks at one T cell receptor (beta chain) sequence and its context. Only one count was recorded for this clone. It has no known antigen specificity. Per-base quality was not reported, and no clone a single base away is much larger than it. The data were obtained in a study of technical replicates of blood from four donors (dated by TCRdb to 2016 to 2017). Library method: the immunoSEQ multiplex PCR assay. Entries here come from immuneACCESS through TCRdb and include only in-frame sequences with V and J called. Some clones fail to appear in such tables; in the studies checked, an unresolved V gene covers under half of the shortfall, and the cause of the remainder is unknown. The sample records about 79,000 clones, 75% to 95% of which are singletons. The ten largest make up about 0.35% of the sample. Relative to germline, V is missing 2 bases and J is missing 1 base, with 5 bases of the junction outside any gene match. Looking up the germline V gene yields CDR1 LGHNA and CDR2 YNFKEQ. The CDR3 covers 18 residues, taking in both the cysteine and the phenylalanine. Left in the record is the CDR3 DNA by itself, 54 bases read in frame from the first base.

This TCR came from a human donor in good health. Some clones in this sample may be carry-over from other donors' samples. This chain is built from TRBV4-2 and TRBJ2-2, with TRBD2 matching 12 junction bases. Sequencing input: T cells isolated from PBMCs. The bases are TGTGCCAGCAGCCAACTAACTAGCGGGAGGCTGAACACCGGGGAGCTGTTTTTT. This is translated as CASSQLTSGRLNTGELFF.